Presented here are 29 T cell receptor beta chains from one specimen sequenced in a study of OX40 agonist ivuxolimab in advanced cancers. The table came from immunoSEQ multiplex PCR; TCRdb's copy has only in-frame clones and leaves some out. The table includes 58,000 or so clones, roughly four fifths detected once. Sequencing used CD4+ or CD8+ T cells sorted from blood, obtained in a trial of the OX40 agonist ivuxolimab. The source of these receptors is an adult with an advanced solid tumor such as melanoma, head and neck, liver or kidney cancer.

The gene calls are TRBV19 and TRBJ2-3, with unresolved D. The CDR3 has 16 amino acids. V was clipped by 8 bases and J by 0 bases, with 18 bases between them. Germline CDR1 is LNHDA and CDR2 is SQIVND (reference sequence). The CDR3 is CASSRGATVSTDTQYF. DNA of the CDR3: TGTGCCAGTTCCCGAGGAGCTACGGTGAGCACAGATACGCAGTATTTT.

The rearrangement uses TRBV7-2 and TRBJ1-2, with 11 bases matching TRBD1. V was clipped by 1 base and J by 8 bases; unmatched bases: 12. Germline loops: CDR1 SGHTA, CDR2 FQGNSA. The CDR3 is 17 residues long. In DNA, the CDR3 is TGTGCCAGCAGCTTAGACCGGGACAGGGGGGCAGGTGACGGCTACACCTTC. Amino acids: CASSLDRDRGAGDGYTF.

The chain employs TRBV6-1 and TRBJ1-2, with TRBD1 matching 8 bases. The germline CDR1 and CDR2 sequences are MNHNS and SASEGT. The CDR3 is made up of 13 amino acids. The J segment lost 2 bases and the V segment lost 5 bases, leaving 1 base of the junction unmatched. This CDR3 is CASSWTGNYGYTF. The CDR3 region has the DNA TGTGCCAGCAGTTGGACAGGGAACTATGGCTACACCTTC.

V gene TRBV7-8 combines with J gene TRBJ1-1, with TRBD1 matching 10 bases. J gave up 4 bases and V 5 bases, and 13 bases lay outside the gene matches. The germline V gene has CDR1 SGHVS and CDR2 FQNEAQ. The CDR3 has 17 amino acids. The CDR3 sequence: CASSADRGRGKLTEAFF. The CDR3 bases are TGTGCCAGCAGCGCCGACAGGGGGCGTGGGAAGCTCACTGAAGCTTTCTTT.

This chain connects TRBV9 to TRBJ2-7; D is perhaps TRBD1 or TRBD2 (5 bases each). Deletions cut 2 bases from V and 7 bases from J, with 13 bases between. CDR3 length: 13 amino acids. Germline CDR1 SGDLS, CDR2 YYNGEE. In nucleotides, the CDR3 is TGTGCCAGCAGCGTCGCAGGGACGGGGGAGCAGTACTTC. Its protein product is CASSVAGTGEQYF.

This rearrangement joins TRBV19 to TRBJ2-3, with 7 positions matching TRBD2. CDR3 size: 13 residues. Germline CDR1 reads LNHDA; CDR2 reads SQIVND (reference sequence). The ends lost 6 bases at V and 3 bases at J; junction bases unmatched: 3. The CDR3 sequence is CASRAGVTDTQYF. The CDR3 DNA reads TGTGCCAGTAGGGCGGGGGTAACAGATACGCAGTATTTT.

This chain links TRBV27 with TRBJ1-1; the D is unclear. Trimming shortened V by 3 bases and J by 13 bases, and 15 bases separated the two germline ends. The CDR3 extends over 12 amino acids. CDR1 and CDR2 (germline): MNHEY, SMNVEV (reference sequence). CDR3 sequence (DNA): TGTGCCAGCAGTTTGCCCGGTGGCCGGGGTTTCTTT. Encoded protein: CASSLPGGRGFF.

This clone was observed a handful of times. The CDR3 reads CASSLRPGDSYEQYF. As DNA, the CDR3 is TGTGCCAGCAGCCTGCGGCCAGGGGACTCCTACGAGCAGTACTTC. The chain employs TRBV5-5 and TRBJ2-7, with a possible D match to TRBD1 (6 bases). V was trimmed by 4 bases and J by 0 bases, leaving 14 bases between them. This CDR3 spans 15 amino acids. Germline CDR1 is SGHKS and CDR2 is YYEKEE (reference sequence).

A few counts support this clone. This chain joins TRBV2 and TRBJ1-1; unclear D gene. Per germline, CDR1 SNHLY and CDR2 FYNNEI. Trimming stripped 5 bases from V and 4 bases from J, with 11 bases between. There are 13 residues in the CDR3. CDR3 sequence (DNA): TGTGCCAGCAGTACGGGGTACCTCACTGAAGCTTTCTTT. Translated, it gives CASSTGYLTEAFF.

This chain joins TRBV6-4 and TRBJ2-5; TRBD1 might be the D (5 bases). The CDR3 extends over 13 amino acids. The germline V gene encodes CDR1 MRHNA and CDR2 SNTAGT. V dropped 7 bases and J dropped 3 bases, with 12 bases sitting between them. The CDR3 reads CASKRTLKETQYF. Written as DNA, the CDR3 is TGTGCCAGCAAACGGACACTTAAAGAGACCCAGTACTTC.

J is TRBJ1-3 and V is TRBV6-6, with D maybe TRBD1 (6 bases). V was cut by 10 bases and J by 3 bases, with 16 bases left in between. CDR3 length: 14 amino acids. CDR1 and CDR2 (germline): MNHNY, SVGAGI (reference sequence). The CDR3 DNA reads TGTGCCACCTCACTTGGACAGATTGGAAACACCATATATTTT. Translated: CATSLGQIGNTIYF.

The rearrangement joins TRBV28 to TRBJ1-2; unclear D gene. V lost 6 bases, J lost 7 bases, and 15 bases lay in between. The germline CDR1 and CDR2 sequences are MDHEN and SYDVKM. This CDR3 contains 13 residues. The CDR3 region has the DNA TGTGCCAGCAGGGGAGGGCGGATGGGTGGCTACACCTTC. It translates to CASRGGRMGGYTF.

This chain connects TRBV5-4 to TRBJ1-1; D perhaps matches TRBD1 (5 bases). V gave up 4 bases and J gave up 1 base, with 11 bases separating them. Germline CDR1 SGHNT, CDR2 YYREEE (reference sequence). The CDR3 spans 14 residues. For the CDR3, the DNA is TGTGCCAGCAGCGGCCTCGGACAGAACACTGAAGCTTTCTTT. Its protein product is CASSGLGQNTEAFF.

The chain uses TRBV7-2 and TRBJ2-2; 7 nucleotides align to TRBD1. V dropped 2 bases and J dropped 7; count of bases not matched to a gene: 13. Germline values: CDR1 SGHTA, CDR2 FQGNSA. The CDR3 spans 17 residues. Here the CDR3 reads CASSLFPARGFGGELFF. For the CDR3, the DNA is TGTGCCAGCAGCTTATTCCCGGCCAGGGGGTTTGGCGGGGAGCTGTTTTTT.

The genes are TRBV5-6 and TRBJ1-1; 7 bases line up with TRBD1. The germline gives CDR1 SGHDT, CDR2 YYEEEE. With 0 bases clipped from V and 0 bases from J, the junction kept 2 bases outside the gene matches. This CDR3 contains 15 residues. The CDR3 is CASSLGTGVNTEAFF. DNA for the CDR3: TGTGCCAGCAGCTTGGGAACAGGGGTGAACACTGAAGCTTTCTTT.

This chain joins TRBV2 and TRBJ2-7, with 8 bases that match TRBD1. Germline CDR1 SNHLY, CDR2 FYNNEI. Trimming cost V 6 bases and J 0 bases; bases outside gene matches: 7. The CDR3 contains 15 residues. CDR3 DNA: TGTGCCAGCAGAAGACAGGGGATCCCCTCCTACGAGCAGTACTTC. Translation gives CASRRQGIPSYEQYF.

Notes on this clone: This may arise from a read error, as a much more abundant clone is one base away. The genes are TRBV5-1 and TRBJ1-1; 8 bases agree with TRBD1. The junction had 3 bases not matched to a gene; V was cut back by 1 base and J by 1 base. This CDR3 comprises 15 residues. CDR1 SGHRS and CDR2 YFSETQ come from the germline V gene. CDR3 sequence (DNA): TGCGCCAGCAGCTTGTTGGGACAGGAGAACACTGAAGCTTTCTTT. Its protein product is CASSLLGQENTEAFF.

The chain joins TRBV30 to TRBJ2-7; TRBD2 aligns across 7 bases. Germline CDR1 reads GTSNPN; CDR2 reads SVGIG (reference sequence). This CDR3 comprises 14 residues. With 2 bases clipped from V and 0 bases from J, the junction kept 4 bases outside the gene matches. The DNA for the CDR3 is TGTGCCTGGAGTTTTGGCGGGAGCTCCTACGAGCAGTACTTC. Translation gives CAWSFGGSSYEQYF.

This clone was recorded only once. The V call is TRBV5-1, the J call TRBJ2-7, with D perhaps assigned TRBD1 or TRBD2 (5 bases each). V dropped 5 bases and J dropped 6 bases, with 12 bases sitting between them. In germline, CDR1 is SGHRS, CDR2 YFSETQ. This CDR3 spans 12 amino acids. The DNA of the CDR3 is TGCGCCAGCAGTATGGGGACGGTCGAGCAGTACTTC. Translation: CASSMGTVEQYF.

This clone has just a few counts. The chain joins TRBV20-1 to TRBJ1-2; 9 bases line up with TRBD1. This CDR3 spans 11 amino acids. CDR1 and CDR2 (germline): DFQATT, SNEGSKA (reference sequence). CDR3 DNA sequence: TGCAGCCTGATAAGACAGGGGGGTAACACCTTC. Amino acid sequence: CSLIRQGGNTF.

The V and J genes are TRBV6-1 and TRBJ2-2; no firm D call. The CDR3 runs 14 residues. Trimming left V 1 base short and J 4 bases short, with 7 bases between. Germline loops: CDR1 MNHNS, CDR2 SASEGT. For the CDR3, the DNA is TGTGCCAGCAGTGAAGTTGGCGCCACCGGGGAGCTGTTTTTT. This sequence encodes CASSEVGATGELFF.

CDR3 protein: CASSRNNEKLFF. The DNA for the CDR3 is TGTGCCAGCAGCCGCAACAATGAAAAACTGTTTTTT. The rearrangement uses TRBV11-1 and TRBJ1-4; no clear D gene. Per germline, CDR1 SGHAT and CDR2 FQDESV (reference sequence). The CDR3 contains 12 residues. V was cut by 5 bases and J by 5 bases, with 6 bases left in between.

The chain links TRBV6-5 to TRBJ2-1; the D gene could be TRBD1 or TRBD2 (6 bases each). V was trimmed by 5 bases and J by 4 bases, leaving 15 bases between them. Germline CDR1 is MNHEY and CDR2 is SVGAGI. This CDR3 is built from 15 residues. This CDR3 reads CASSPMGGSYNEQFF. Written as DNA, the CDR3 is TGTGCCAGCAGTCCTATGGGGGGCTCATACAATGAGCAGTTCTTC.

The chain is built from TRBV21-1 and TRBJ2-7; whether TRBD1, the table's D call, matches the DNA was not checked. TRBV21-1 is described as a pseudogene. The CDR3 totals 13 residues. CDR3 protein: CASSNDRDYEQYF. The CDR3 DNA is TGTGCCAGCAGCAACGACAGAGACTACGAGCAGTACTTC.

This sequence joins TRBV6-5 and TRBJ2-7; 11 bases line up with TRBD1. Germline values: CDR1 MNHEY, CDR2 SVGAGI. V gave up 4 bases and J gave up 3 bases; unmatched junction bases: 5. The CDR3 extends over 15 amino acids. The CDR3 DNA reads as TGTGCCAGCAGTTTCCCGGACAGGGGGCTCTACGAGCAGTACTTC. As protein: CASSFPDRGLYEQYF.

This chain uses TRBV11-1 with TRBJ2-1; TRBD2 might be the D (6 bases). This CDR3 comprises 15 residues. CDR1 and CDR2 (germline): SGHAT, FQDESV (reference sequence). Trimming pared 2 bases from V and 5 bases from J, leaving 13 bases between. The DNA for the CDR3 is TGTGCCAGCAGCTTACATGGGACTCGCAACAATGAGCAGTTCTTC. Amino acids: CASSLHGTRNNEQFF.

The J gene is TRBJ1-5, the V gene TRBV4-1; D ambiguous. Germline CDR1 is MGHRA and CDR2 is YSYEKL. CDR3 size: 15 residues. V lost 0 bases and J lost 6, with 12 bases in between. Here the CDR3 reads CASSQDLSGGQPQHF. CDR3 DNA sequence: TGCGCCAGCAGCCAAGATCTAAGTGGTGGTCAGCCCCAGCATTTT.

The rearrangement links TRBV7-6 to TRBJ2-2; D is ambiguous. CDR1 and CDR2 (germline): SGHVS, FNYEAQ. Trimming cost V 4 bases and J 8 bases, with 8 bases left between them. CDR3 length: 12 amino acids. The CDR3 loop is CASSSRPGELFF. The DNA for the CDR3 is TGTGCCAGCAGCTCCCGGCCTGGGGAGCTGTTTTTT.

This chain joins TRBV30 and TRBJ1-2, with 8 positions matching TRBD1. V was pared by 4 bases and J by 3 bases, with 4 bases of the junction left unmatched. Germline V CDR1 and CDR2: GTSNPN, SVGIG (reference sequence). This CDR3 contains 13 residues. CDR3 in amino acids: CAWTPGGYYGYTF. Here the CDR3 DNA reads TGTGCCTGGACACCAGGGGGCTACTATGGCTACACCTTC. Complete variable domain (other parts from reference TRBV30 and TRBJ1-2): SQTIHQWPATLVQPVGSPLSLECTVEGTSNPNLYWYRQAAGRGLQLLFYSVGIGQISSEVPQNLSASRPQDRQFILSSKKLLLSDSGFYLCAWTPGGYYGYTFGSGTRLTVV.